A selection of T cell receptor beta chains follows, all from one sample in a study of circulating tumor DNA in untreated peripheral T-cell lymphoma. The protocol was immunoSEQ multiplex PCR, while the TCRdb copy is restricted to in-frame clones and leaves out a portion. The table lists almost 9,000 clones, nearly 85% of them singletons. Source material: tumor tissue. These receptors were obtained from a human donor with peripheral T-cell lymphoma. The CDR3 runs from the conserved cysteine through the conserved F or W. Fields, in order: D gene, J gene, clone size, V gene, CDR3 protein, CDR3 DNA. A D gene is named only where the DNA matches it firmly. Rows may omit the clone size; those that give it use once, few, many or a size class.

>TRBD1|TRBJ2-6|once|TRBV19
CASSIVTGTLPVLTF
TGTGCCAGTAGTATCGTGACAGGGACCCTTCCCGTCCTGACTTTC
>TRBD1|TRBJ1-4|NA|TRBV10-2
CASSPSGGDEKLFF
TGCGCCAGCAGCCCCTCAGGGGGGGATGAAAAACTGTTTTTT
>NA|TRBJ1-1|few|TRBV15
CATSFGPRGNTEAFF
TGTGCCACCAGCTTCGGGCCCCGAGGGAACACTGAAGCTTTCTTT
>NA|TRBJ2-3|NA|TRBV11-3
CASSFLSALAAPPITDTQYF
TGTGCCAGCAGCTTTCTCTCGGCGTTAGCGGCGCCACCTATCACAGATACGCAGTATTTT
>NA|TRBJ1-1|few|TRBV4-1
CASSQSTSWTEAFF
TGCGCCAGCAGCCAGTCAACCTCTTGGACTGAAGCTTTCTTT
>NA|TRBJ1-2|few|TRBV19
CASSIGSGVGYGYTF
TGTGCCAGTAGTATAGGCTCAGGGGTTGGCTATGGCTACACCTTC
>NA|TRBJ2-7|NA|TRBV11-3
CASSLVVRGRRRIEQYF
TGTGCCAGCAGCTTAGTGGTGCGAGGCCGACGAAGAATTGAGCAGTACTTC
>NA|TRBJ1-5|NA|TRBV27
CASSLGREWPQHF
TGTGCCAGCAGTTTAGGAAGGGAATGGCCCCAGCATTTT
>TRBD1|TRBJ1-4|once|TRBV11-3
CASSLGRPRQGAVEKLFF
TGTGCCAGCAGCTTAGGTCGACCGAGACAGGGGGCGGTAGAAAAACTGTTTTTT
>TRBD2|TRBJ2-1|NA|TRBV6-8
CASHGLAGVPERNEQFF
TGTGCCAGCCATGGACTAGCGGGGGTTCCTGAGAGGAATGAGCAGTTCTTC
>NA|TRBJ1-4|once|TRBV15
CATNDLSGNEKLFF
TGTGCCACCAATGACCTATCAGGAAATGAAAAACTGTTTTTT
>TRBD2|TRBJ2-2|once|TRBV6-8
CASSYETSGPTGELFF
TGTGCCAGCAGTTACGAAACTAGCGGACCCACCGGGGAGCTGTTTTTT
>NA|TRBJ1-1|NA|TRBV6-8
CASSTPSGEAFF
TGTGCCAGCAGTACCCCTTCGGGGGAAGCTTTCTTT
>TRBD1|TRBJ2-4|NA|TRBV11-3
CASSLGSDRVHIQYF
TGTGCCAGCAGCTTAGGAAGCGACAGGGTTCACATTCAGTACTTC
>NA|TRBJ1-1|NA|TRBV6-8
CASSPGRNTEAFF
TGTGCCAGCAGCCCGGGACGGAACACTGAAGCTTTCTTT
>NA|TRBJ1-1|NA|TRBV6-8
CASRLLSGVTEAFF
TGTGCCAGCAGGCTCCTGTCGGGAGTAACTGAAGCTTTCTTT
>NA|TRBJ2-7|once|TRBV25-1
CASSDRFFYEQYF
TGTGCCAGCAGTGACAGGTTTTTCTACGAGCAGTACTTC
>NA|TRBJ1-3|NA|TRBV19
CASSALTGSGNTIYF
TGTGCCAGTAGTGCCTTAACAGGGTCTGGAAACACCATATATTTT
>NA|TRBJ1-1|NA|TRBV6-8
CATFSSYFTLRLNTEAFF
TGTGCCACCTTTAGTTCGTATTTTACTCTTAGGCTAAACACTGAAGCTTTCTTT
>TRBD1|TRBJ1-2|NA|TRBV19
CASSTWTGNGYTF
TGTGCCAGTAGTACCTGGACAGGGAATGGCTACACCTTC
>NA|TRBJ2-5|NA|TRBV6-8
CASSYSGVNQETQYF
TGTGCCAGCAGTTACTCCGGTGTAAACCAAGAGACCCAGTACTTC
>NA|TRBJ2-3|few|TRBV11-3
CASSLVLRVRPPSAQYF
TGTGCCAGCAGCTTAGTGTTGAGGGTCCGTCCGCCGAGTGCGCAGTATTTT
>NA|TRBJ1-1|once|TRBV6-7
CATYRGVNTEAFF
TGTGCCACCTACCGGGGGGTGAACACTGAAGCTTTCTTT
>TRBD1|TRBJ1-2|few|TRBV14
CASSQEDREFYGYTF
TGTGCCAGCAGCCAAGAAGACAGGGAGTTCTATGGCTACACCTTC
>NA|TRBJ2-1|few|TRBV6-8
CASMGQVSYNEQFF
TGTGCCAGCATGGGGCAGGTCAGTTACAATGAGCAGTTCTTC
>NA|TRBJ1-1|NA|TRBV5-1
CASSFYVVDADFMNTEAFF
TGCGCCAGCAGCTTTTATGTTGTCGACGCGGATTTCATGAACACTGAAGCTTTCTTT
>TRBD1|TRBJ1-2|NA|TRBV29-1
CSAWDQQGALDYGYTF
TGCAGCGCCTGGGACCAACAGGGGGCGCTGGACTATGGCTACACCTTC
>NA|TRBJ2-4|NA|TRBV19
CASSSRDWLKNIQYF
TGTGCCAGTAGTAGCCGGGACTGGCTGAAAAACATTCAGTACTTC
>NA|TRBJ2-7|NA|TRBV11-3
CASSLDVGPYEQYF
TGTGCCAGCAGCTTAGACGTGGGGCCCTACGAGCAGTACTTC
>NA|TRBJ1-5|NA|TRBV12-5
CASGLVPPGSSNQPQHF
TGTGCTAGTGGTTTGGTCCCCCCCGGCAGTAGCAATCAGCCCCAGCATTTT
>TRBD1|TRBJ2-7|NA|TRBV7-1
CASSADRAGEQYF
TGTGCCAGCAGCGCCGACAGGGCTGGCGAGCAGTACTTC
>TRBD1|TRBJ2-3|once|TRBV30
CAWGAGGDRVTDTQYF
TGTGCCTGGGGAGCAGGAGGGGACAGGGTAACAGATACGCAGTATTTT
>TRBD1|TRBJ1-1|NA|TRBV5-1
CASSPGTGGTEAFF
TGCGCCAGCAGCCCCGGGACAGGGGGAACTGAAGCTTTCTTT
>TRBD1|TRBJ1-5|NA|TRBV11-3
CASSLTPTGWGNQPQHF
TGTGCCAGCAGCTTAACCCCGACAGGGTGGGGCAATCAGCCCCAGCATTTT
>TRBD1|TRBJ1-1|NA|TRBV19
CASSTQGTGGEVFF
TGTGCCAGTAGTACCCAGGGGACAGGGGGTGAAGTTTTCTTT
>NA|TRBJ1-1|few|TRBV18
CASSPLYGTGNTEAFF
TGTGCCAGCTCACCACTTTATGGGACGGGGAACACTGAAGCTTTCTTT
>NA|TRBJ2-3|NA|TRBV6-8
CASSYDWWGDTQYF
TGTGCCAGCAGTTACGACTGGTGGGGAGATACGCAGTATTTT
>NA|TRBJ1-1|NA|TRBV11-3
CASSLGSLMNTEAFF
TGTGCCAGCAGCTTGGGGTCCCTAATGAACACTGAAGCTTTCTTT
>NA|TRBJ2-7|NA|TRBV10-2
CASSESILVPYEQYF
TGCGCCAGCAGTGAGTCGATACTTGTTCCCTACGAGCAGTACTTC
>NA|TRBJ1-6|NA|TRBV6-8
CASSNADSPPLSSYNSLLHF
TGTGCCAGCAGCAACGCGGACAGTCCCCCTCTAAGCTCCTATAATTCACTCCTCCACTTT
>NA|TRBJ1-4|NA|TRBV30
CAWTRTTNREKLFF
TGTGCCTGGACCCGGACGACAAACCGTGAAAAACTGTTTTTT
>NA|TRBJ2-6|once|TRBV6-8
CASSASIGPALTRSGANVLTF
TGTGCCAGCAGTGCATCCATCGGACCAGCCTTAACCCGCTCTGGGGCCAACGTCCTGACTTTC
>NA|TRBJ1-1|NA|TRBV19
CASSTILTDEAFF
TGTGCCAGTAGTACAATCCTGACGGATGAAGCTTTCTTT
>NA|TRBJ2-3|NA|TRBV29-1
CSVPVGYTDTQYF
TGCAGCGTTCCCGTTGGGTACACAGATACGCAGTATTTT
>NA|TRBJ1-1|NA|TRBV30
CAWTQGPPEAFF
TGTGCCTGGACACAGGGCCCCCCTGAAGCTTTCTTT
>NA|TRBJ1-1|once|TRBV18
CASSPWAGVATEAFF
TGTGCCAGCTCACCATGGGCAGGGGTCGCCACTGAAGCTTTCTTT
>NA|TRBJ1-2|NA|TRBV6-8
CASSSLPSPGKDNYGYTF
TGTGCCAGCAGTTCCTTACCTTCCCCAGGGAAGGATAACTATGGCTACACCTTC